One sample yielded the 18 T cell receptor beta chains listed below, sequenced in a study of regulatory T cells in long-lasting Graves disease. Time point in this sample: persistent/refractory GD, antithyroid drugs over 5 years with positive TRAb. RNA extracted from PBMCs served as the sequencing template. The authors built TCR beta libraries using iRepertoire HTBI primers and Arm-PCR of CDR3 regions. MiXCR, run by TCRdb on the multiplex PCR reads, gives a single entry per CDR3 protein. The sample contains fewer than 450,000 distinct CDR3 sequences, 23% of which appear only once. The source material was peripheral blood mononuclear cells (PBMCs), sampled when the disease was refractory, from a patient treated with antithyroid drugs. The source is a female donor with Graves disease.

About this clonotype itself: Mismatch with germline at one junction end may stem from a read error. CDR3 sequence (DNA): TGCAGTGCTAGAGATGATGACCTCTTGGACAGGGGGACTGGGTACACCGAAGCTTTCTTT. Its protein is CSARDDDLLDRGTGYTEAFF. The chain couples TRBV20-1 to TRBJ1-1; 10 positions agree with TRBD1. The CDR3 sequence is 20 residues long. Germline V gives CDR1 DFQATT, CDR2 SNEGSKA (reference sequence).

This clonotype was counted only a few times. CDR3 region: CASSPRGAGNQPQHF. The CDR3 nucleotides are TGTGCCAGCAGCCCCAGGGGCGCGGGCAATCAGCCCCAGCATTTT. The chain combines TRBV12-3 or TRBV12-4 with TRBJ1-5; D may be TRBD1 (6 bases). The CDR3 contains 15 residues. Trimming removed 6 bases at V and 2 bases at J, with 14 bases between.

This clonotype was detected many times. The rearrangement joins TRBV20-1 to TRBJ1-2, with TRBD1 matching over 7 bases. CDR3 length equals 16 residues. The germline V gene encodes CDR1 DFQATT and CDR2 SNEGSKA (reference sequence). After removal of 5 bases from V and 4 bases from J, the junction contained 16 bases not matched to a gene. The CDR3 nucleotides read TGCAGTGCTGGCCCCACAGGGGACGGAAACATCTATGGCTACACCTTC. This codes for CSAGPTGDGNIYGYTF.

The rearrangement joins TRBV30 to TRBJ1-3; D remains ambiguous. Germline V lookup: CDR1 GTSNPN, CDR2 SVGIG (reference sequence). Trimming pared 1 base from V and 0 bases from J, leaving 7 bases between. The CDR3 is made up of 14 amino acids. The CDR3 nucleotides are TGTGCCTGGAGTGGCGGGAGCTCTGGAAACACCATATATTTT. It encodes CAWSGGSSGNTIYF.

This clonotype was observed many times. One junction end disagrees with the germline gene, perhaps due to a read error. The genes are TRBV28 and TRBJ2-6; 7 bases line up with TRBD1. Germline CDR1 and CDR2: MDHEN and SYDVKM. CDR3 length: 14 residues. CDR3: CASSFRKGGIALGF. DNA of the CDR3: TGTGCCAGCAGTTTTCGTAAAGGGGGCATAGCTCTTGGTTTC. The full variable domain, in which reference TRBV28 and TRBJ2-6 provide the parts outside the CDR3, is DVKVTQSSRYLVKRTGEKVFLECVQDMDHENMFWYRQDPGLGLRLIYFSYDVKMKEKGDIPEGYSVSREKKERFSLILESASTNQTSMYLCASSFRKGGIALGFGAGSRLTVL.

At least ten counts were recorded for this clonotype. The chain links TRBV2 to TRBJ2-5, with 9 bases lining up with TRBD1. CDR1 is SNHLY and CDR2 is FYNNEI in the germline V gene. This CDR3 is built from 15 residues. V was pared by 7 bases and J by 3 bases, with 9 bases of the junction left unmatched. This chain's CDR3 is CASKQPGTGKETQYF. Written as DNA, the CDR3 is TGTGCCAGCAAACAACCCGGGACAGGGAAAGAGACCCAGTACTTC.

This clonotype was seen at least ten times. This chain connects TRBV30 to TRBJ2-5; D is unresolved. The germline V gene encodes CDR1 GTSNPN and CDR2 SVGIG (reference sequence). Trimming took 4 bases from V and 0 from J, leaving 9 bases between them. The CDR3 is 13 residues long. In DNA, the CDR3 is TGTGCCTGGAAAACAGTGTACCAAGAGACCCAGTACTTC. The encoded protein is CAWKTVYQETQYF.

The CDR3 coding sequence is TGTGCCAGCAGTAGCGACAGGCTATCTGAAAAACTGTTTTTT. It yields the protein CASSSDRLSEKLFF. The genes are TRBV25-1 and TRBJ1-4, with D tentatively TRBD1 (6 bases). This CDR3 has 14 amino acids. V gave up 5 bases and J gave up 7 bases, with 14 bases separating them. From germline, CDR1 is MGHDK and CDR2 SYGVNS.

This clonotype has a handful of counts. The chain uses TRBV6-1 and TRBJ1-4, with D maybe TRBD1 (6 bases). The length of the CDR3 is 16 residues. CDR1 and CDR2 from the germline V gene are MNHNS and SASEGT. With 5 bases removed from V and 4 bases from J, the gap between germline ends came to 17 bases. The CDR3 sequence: CASSKLRTASNEKLFF. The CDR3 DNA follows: TGTGCCAGCAGTAAACTTCGGACAGCTAGTAATGAAAAACTGTTTTTT.

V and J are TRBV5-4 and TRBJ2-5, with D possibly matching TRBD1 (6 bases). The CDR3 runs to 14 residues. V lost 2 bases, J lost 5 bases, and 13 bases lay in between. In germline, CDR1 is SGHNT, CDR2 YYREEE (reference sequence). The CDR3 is CASSFGAGVETQYF. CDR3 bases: TGTGCCAGCAGCTTTGGGGCAGGGGTTGAGACCCAGTACTTC.

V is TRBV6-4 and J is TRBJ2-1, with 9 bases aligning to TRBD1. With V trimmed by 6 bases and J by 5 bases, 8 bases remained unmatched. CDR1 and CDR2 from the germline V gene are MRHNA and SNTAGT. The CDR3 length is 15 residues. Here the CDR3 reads CASSLDRGGNNEQFF. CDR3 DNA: TGTGCCAGCAGCCTAGACAGGGGGGGAAACAATGAGCAGTTCTTC.

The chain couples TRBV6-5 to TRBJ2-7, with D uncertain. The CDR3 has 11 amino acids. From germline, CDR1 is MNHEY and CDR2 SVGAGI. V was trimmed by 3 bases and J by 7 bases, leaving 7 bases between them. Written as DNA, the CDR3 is TGTGCCAGCAGTTATGACTGGGAGCAGTACTTC. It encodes CASSYDWEQYF.

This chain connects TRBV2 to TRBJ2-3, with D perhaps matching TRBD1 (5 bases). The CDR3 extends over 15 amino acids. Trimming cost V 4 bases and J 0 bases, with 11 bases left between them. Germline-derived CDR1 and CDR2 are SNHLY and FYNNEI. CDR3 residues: CASSVETVSTDTQYF. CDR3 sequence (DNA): TGTGCCAGCAGTGTGGAGACAGTAAGCACAGATACGCAGTATTTT.

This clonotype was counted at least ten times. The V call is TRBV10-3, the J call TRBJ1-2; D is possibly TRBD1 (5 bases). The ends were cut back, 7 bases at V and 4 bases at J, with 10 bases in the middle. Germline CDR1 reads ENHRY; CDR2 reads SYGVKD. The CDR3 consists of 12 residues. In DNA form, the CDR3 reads TGTGCCATCAAGAGCGACAGCTATGGCTACACCTTC. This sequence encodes CAIKSDSYGYTF.

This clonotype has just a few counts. The CDR3 bases are TGTGCCAGTAGTTTAACTAGCGGGAGGTTCCACGAGCAGTACTTC. Residues: CASSLTSGRFHEQYF. The gene calls are TRBV19 and TRBJ2-7, with 12 positions matching TRBD2. This CDR3 has 15 amino acids. V dropped 5 bases and J dropped 5; count of bases not matched to a gene: 7. Germline CDR1 and CDR2: LNHDA and SQIVND (reference sequence). Drawing the rest from reference TRBV19 and TRBJ2-7, the complete variable domain is DGGITQSPKYLFRKEGQNVTLSCEQNLNHDAMYWYRQDPGQGLRLIYYSQIVNDFQKGDIAEGYSVSREKKESFPLTVTSAQKNPTAFYLCASSLTSGRFHEQYFGPGTRLTVT.

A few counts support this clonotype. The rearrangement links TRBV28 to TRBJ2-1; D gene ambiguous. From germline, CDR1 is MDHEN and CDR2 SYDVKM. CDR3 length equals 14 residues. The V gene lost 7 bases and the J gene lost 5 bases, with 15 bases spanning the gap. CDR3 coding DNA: TGTGCCAGCAACCTTGTGGTGGAAAACAATGAGCAGTTCTTC. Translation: CASNLVVENNEQFF. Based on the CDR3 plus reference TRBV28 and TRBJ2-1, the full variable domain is DVKVTQSSRYLVKRTGEKVFLECVQDMDHENMFWYRQDPGLGLRLIYFSYDVKMKEKGDIPEGYSVSREKKERFSLILESASTNQTSMYLCASNLVVENNEQFFGPGTRLTVL.

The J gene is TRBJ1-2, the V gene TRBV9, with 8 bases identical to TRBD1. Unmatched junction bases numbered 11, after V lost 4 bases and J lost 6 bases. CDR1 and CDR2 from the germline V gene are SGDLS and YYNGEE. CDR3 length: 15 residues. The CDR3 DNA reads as TGTGCCAGCAGCAGACCGGGACAGGAGTTTCATGGCTACACCTTC. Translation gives CASSRPGQEFHGYTF.

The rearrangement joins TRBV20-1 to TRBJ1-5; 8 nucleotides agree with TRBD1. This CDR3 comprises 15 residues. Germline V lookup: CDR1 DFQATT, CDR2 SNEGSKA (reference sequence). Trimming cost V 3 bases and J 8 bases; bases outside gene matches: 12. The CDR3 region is CSARTAGGKVEPQHF. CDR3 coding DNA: TGCAGTGCTAGGACAGCAGGGGGCAAAGTTGAGCCCCAGCATTTT.